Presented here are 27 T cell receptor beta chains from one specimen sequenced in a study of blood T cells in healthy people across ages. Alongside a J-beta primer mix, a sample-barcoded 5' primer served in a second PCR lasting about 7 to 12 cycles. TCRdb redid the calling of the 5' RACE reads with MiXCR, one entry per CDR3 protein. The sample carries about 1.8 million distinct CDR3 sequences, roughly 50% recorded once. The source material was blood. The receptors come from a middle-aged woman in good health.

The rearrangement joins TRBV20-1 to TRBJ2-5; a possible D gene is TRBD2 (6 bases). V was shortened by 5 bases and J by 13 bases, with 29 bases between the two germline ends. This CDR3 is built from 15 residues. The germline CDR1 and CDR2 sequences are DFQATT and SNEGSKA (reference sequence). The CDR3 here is CSASGTGQGLYERYF. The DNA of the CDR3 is TGCAGTGCTTCGGGAACCGGGCAGGGACTTTACGAGCGGTACTTC.

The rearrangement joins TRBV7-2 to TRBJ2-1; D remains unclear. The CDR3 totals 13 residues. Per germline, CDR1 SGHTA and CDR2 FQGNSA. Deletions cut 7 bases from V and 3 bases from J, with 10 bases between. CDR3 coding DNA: TGTGCCAGCACGAAAGGAGACTACAATGAGCAGTTCTTC. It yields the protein CASTKGDYNEQFF.

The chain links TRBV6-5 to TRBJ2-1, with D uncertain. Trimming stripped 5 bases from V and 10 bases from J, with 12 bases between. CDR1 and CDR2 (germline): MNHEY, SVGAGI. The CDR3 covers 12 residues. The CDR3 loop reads CASSQTQAEQFF. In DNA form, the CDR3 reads TGTGCCAGCAGTCAAACCCAGGCGGAGCAGTTCTTC.

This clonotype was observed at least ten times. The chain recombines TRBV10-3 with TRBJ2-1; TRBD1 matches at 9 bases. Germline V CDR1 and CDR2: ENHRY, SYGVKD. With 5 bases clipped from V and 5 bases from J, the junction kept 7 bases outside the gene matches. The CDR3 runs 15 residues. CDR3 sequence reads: CAISPGDRVNNEQFF. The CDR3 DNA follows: TGTGCCATCAGTCCGGGGGACAGGGTGAACAATGAGCAGTTCTTC.

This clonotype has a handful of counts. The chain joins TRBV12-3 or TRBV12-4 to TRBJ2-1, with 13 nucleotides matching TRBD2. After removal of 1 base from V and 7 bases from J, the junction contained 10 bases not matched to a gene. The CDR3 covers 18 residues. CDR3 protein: CASSLVATSGGVKNEQFF. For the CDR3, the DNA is TGTGCCAGCAGTTTAGTGGCCACTAGCGGGGGGGTTAAGAATGAGCAGTTCTTC.

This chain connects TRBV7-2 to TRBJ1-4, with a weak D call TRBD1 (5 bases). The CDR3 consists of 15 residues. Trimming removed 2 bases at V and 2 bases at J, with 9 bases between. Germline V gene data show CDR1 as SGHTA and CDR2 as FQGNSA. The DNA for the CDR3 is TGTGCCAGCAGCTTATGGTCAGGGACTAATGAAAAACTGTTTTTT. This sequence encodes CASSLWSGTNEKLFF.

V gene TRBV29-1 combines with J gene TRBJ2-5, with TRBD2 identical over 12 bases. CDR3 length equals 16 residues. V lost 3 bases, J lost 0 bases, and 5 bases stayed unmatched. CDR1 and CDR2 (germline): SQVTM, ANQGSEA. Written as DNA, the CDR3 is TGCAGCGTTGATAGGCTAGCGGGGGGGCACCAAGAGACCCAGTACTTC. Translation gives CSVDRLAGGHQETQYF.

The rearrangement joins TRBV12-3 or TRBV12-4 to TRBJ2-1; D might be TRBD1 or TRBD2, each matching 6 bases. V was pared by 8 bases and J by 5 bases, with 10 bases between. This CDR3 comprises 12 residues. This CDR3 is CASVGGHNEQFF. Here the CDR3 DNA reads TGTGCCAGCGTGGGGGGCCACAATGAGCAGTTCTTC.

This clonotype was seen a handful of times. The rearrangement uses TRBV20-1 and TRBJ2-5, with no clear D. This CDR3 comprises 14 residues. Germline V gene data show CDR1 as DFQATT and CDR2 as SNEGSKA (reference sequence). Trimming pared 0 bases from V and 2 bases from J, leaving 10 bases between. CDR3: CSARDPVVQETQYF. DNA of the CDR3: TGCAGTGCTAGAGATCCGGTGGTACAAGAGACCCAGTACTTC.

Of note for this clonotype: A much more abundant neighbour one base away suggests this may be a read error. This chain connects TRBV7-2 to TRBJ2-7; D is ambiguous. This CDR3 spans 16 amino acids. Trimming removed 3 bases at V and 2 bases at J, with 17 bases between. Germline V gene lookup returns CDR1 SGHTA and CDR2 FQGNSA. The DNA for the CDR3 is TGTGCCAGCAGCTTGCGACCGGGTACAACCACCTACGAGCAGTACTTC. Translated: CASSLRPGTTTYEQYF.

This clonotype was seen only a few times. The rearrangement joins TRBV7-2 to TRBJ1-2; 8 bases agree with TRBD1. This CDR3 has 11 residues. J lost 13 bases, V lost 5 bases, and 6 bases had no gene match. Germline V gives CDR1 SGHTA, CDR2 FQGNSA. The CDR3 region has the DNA TGTGCCAGCAGCCTCACAGGGGGAGGCACCTTC. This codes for CASSLTGGGTF.

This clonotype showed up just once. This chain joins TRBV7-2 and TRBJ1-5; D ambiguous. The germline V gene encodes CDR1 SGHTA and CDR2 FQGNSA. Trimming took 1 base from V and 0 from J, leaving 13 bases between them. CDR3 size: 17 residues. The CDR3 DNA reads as TGTGCCAGCAGCTTAGATGTTTGGGGAAATAGCAATCAGCCCCAGCATTTT. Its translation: CASSLDVWGNSNQPQHF.

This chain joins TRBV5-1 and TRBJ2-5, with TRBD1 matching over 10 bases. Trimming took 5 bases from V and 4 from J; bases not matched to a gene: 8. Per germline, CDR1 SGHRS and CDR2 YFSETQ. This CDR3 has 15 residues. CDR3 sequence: CASRQTGGSGETQYF. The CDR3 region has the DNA TGCGCCAGCAGACAGACAGGGGGCTCGGGAGAGACCCAGTACTTC. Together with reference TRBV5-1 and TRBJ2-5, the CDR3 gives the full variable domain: KAGVTQTPRYLIKTRGQQVTLSCSPISGHRSVSWYQQTPGQGLQFLFEYFSETQRNKGNFPGRFSGRQFSNSRSEMNVSTLELGDSALYLCASRQTGGSGETQYFGPGTRLLVL.

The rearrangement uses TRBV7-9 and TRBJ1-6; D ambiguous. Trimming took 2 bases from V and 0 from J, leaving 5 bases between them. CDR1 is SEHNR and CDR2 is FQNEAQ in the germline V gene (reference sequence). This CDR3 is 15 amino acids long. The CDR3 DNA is TGTGCCAGCAGCTTATCGTTCTCCTATAATTCACCCCTCCACTTT. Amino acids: CASSLSFSYNSPLHF.

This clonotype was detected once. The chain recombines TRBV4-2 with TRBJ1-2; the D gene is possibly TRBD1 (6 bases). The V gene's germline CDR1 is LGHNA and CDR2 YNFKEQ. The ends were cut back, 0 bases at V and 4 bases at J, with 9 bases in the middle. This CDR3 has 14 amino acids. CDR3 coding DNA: TGTGCCAGCAGCCAAGAGGAGGGGGTCTATGGCTACACCTTC. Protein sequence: CASSQEEGVYGYTF.

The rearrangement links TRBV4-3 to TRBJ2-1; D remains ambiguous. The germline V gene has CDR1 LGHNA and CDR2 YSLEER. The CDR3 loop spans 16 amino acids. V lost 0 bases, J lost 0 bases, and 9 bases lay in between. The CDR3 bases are TGCGCCAGCAGCCAAGATTCCGTTGACTCCTACAATGAGCAGTTCTTC. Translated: CASSQDSVDSYNEQFF.

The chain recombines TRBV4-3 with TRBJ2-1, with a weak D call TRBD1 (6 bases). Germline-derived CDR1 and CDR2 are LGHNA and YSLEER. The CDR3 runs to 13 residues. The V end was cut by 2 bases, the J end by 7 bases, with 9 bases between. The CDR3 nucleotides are TGCGCCAGCAGCCAATTACAGGGAAATGAGCAGTTCTTC. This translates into CASSQLQGNEQFF.

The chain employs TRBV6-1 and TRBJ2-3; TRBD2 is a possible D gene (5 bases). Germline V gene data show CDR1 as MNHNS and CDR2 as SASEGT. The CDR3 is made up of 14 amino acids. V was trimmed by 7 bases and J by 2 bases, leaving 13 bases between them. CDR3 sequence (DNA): TGTGCCAGCATGAGACGGGGATACACAGATACGCAGTATTTT. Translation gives CASMRRGYTDTQYF.

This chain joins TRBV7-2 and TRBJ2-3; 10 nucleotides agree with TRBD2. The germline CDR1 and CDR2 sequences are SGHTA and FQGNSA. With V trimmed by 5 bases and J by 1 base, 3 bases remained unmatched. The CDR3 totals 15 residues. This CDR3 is CASSTSGGGTDTQYF. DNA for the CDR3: TGTGCCAGCAGCACCAGCGGGGGGGGCACAGATACGCAGTATTTT.

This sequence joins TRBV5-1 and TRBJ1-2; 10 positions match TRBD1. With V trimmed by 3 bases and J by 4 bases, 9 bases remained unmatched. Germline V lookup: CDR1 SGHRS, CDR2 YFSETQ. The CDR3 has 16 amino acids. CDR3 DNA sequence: TGCGCCAGCAGCTGGAGAGACAGGGGGCAACTCTATGGCTACACCTTC. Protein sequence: CASSWRDRGQLYGYTF.

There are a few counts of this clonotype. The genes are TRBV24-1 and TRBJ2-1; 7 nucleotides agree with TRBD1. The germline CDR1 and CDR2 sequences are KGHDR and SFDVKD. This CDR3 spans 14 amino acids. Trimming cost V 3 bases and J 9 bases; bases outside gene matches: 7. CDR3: CATSDPPGQVEQFF. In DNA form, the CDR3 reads TGTGCCACCAGTGATCCACCAGGACAGGTTGAGCAGTTCTTC.

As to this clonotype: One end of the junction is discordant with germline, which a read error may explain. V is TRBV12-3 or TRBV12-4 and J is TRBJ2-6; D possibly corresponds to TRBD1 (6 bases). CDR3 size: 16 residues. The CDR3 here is CASRPGTHSGTNVLTF. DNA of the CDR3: TGTGCCAGCAGACCTGGGACACACTCTGGGACCAACGTCCTGACTTTC.

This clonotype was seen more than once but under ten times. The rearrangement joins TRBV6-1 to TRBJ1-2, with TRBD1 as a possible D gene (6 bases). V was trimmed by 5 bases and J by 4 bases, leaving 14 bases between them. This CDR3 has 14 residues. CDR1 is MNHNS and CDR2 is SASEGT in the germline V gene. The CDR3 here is CASSRRTAFYGYTF. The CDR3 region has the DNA TGTGCCAGCAGTAGGAGGACAGCTTTCTATGGCTACACCTTC.

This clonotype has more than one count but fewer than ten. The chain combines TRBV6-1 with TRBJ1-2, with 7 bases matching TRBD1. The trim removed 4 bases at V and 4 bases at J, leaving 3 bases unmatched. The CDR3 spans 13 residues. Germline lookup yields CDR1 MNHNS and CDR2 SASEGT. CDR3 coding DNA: TGTGCCAGCAGTGGAGGGGGCGGCTATGGCTACACCTTC. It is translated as CASSGGGGYGYTF.

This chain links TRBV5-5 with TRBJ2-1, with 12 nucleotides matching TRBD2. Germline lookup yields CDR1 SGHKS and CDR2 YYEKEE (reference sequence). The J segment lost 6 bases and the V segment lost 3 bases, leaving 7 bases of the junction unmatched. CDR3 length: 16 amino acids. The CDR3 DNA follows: TGTGCCAGCAGCTATGCACTAGCGGGGGGCTCCAATGAGCAGTTCTTC. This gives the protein CASSYALAGGSNEQFF.

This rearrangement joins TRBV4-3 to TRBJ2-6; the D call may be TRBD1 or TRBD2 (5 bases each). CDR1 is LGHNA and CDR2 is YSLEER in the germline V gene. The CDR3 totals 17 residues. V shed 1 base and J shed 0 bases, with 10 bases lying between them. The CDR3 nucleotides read TGCGCCAGCAGCCAAGCTGGGACCAGCTCTGGGGCCAACGTCCTGACTTTC. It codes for CASSQAGTSSGANVLTF.

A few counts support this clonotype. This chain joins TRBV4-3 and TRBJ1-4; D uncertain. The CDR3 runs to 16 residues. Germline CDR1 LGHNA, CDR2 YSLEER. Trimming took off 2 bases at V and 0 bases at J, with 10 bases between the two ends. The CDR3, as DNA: TGCGCCAGCAGCCAACATGACCGTGCAACTAATGAAAAACTGTTTTTT. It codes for CASSQHDRATNEKLFF.